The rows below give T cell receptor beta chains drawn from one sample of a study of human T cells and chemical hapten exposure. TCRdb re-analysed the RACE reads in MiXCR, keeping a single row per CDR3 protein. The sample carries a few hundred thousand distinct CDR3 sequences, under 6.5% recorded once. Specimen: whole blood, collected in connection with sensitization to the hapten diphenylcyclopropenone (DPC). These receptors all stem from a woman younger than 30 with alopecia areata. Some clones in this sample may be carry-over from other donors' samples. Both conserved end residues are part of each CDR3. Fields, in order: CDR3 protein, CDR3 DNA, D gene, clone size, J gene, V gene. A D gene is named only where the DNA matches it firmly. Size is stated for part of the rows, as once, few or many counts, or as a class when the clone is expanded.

CDR3 protein: CASSLGSGGAQLETQYF
CDR3 DNA: TGTGCCAGCAGTTTAGGAAGCGGGGGGGCTCAGTTGGAGACCCAGTACTTC
D gene: TRBD2
clone size: .
J gene: TRBJ2-5
V gene: TRBV12-3/TRBV12-4

CDR3 protein: CSASLGGHQPQHF
CDR3 DNA: TGCAGTGCCTCCCTCGGGGGCCATCAGCCCCAGCATTTT
D gene: .
clone size: few
J gene: TRBJ1-5
V gene: TRBV20-1

CDR3 protein: CASSQDVTRGPTNYGYTF
CDR3 DNA: TGCGCCAGCAGCCAAGATGTCACGAGGGGGCCCACTAACTATGGCTACACCTTC
D gene: TRBD1
clone size: few
J gene: TRBJ1-2
V gene: TRBV4-1

CDR3 protein: CASSADSGGRYTQYF
CDR3 DNA: TGTGCCAGCAGCGCTGATAGCGGGGGAAGGTATACGCAGTATTTT
D gene: TRBD2
clone size: .
J gene: TRBJ2-3
V gene: TRBV7-6

CDR3 protein: CASSDSFFMDSLNSGNTIYF
CDR3 DNA: TGTGCCAGCAGTGACTCGTTTTTTATGGACAGCCTTAACTCTGGAAACACCATATATTTT
D gene: .
clone size: many
J gene: TRBJ1-3
V gene: TRBV6-4

CDR3 protein: CASSQPVSWTDYNSPLHF
CDR3 DNA: TGTGCCAGCAGCCAACCGGTTAGCTGGACAGACTATAATTCACCCCTCCACTTT
D gene: .
clone size: few
J gene: TRBJ1-6
V gene: TRBV4-2

CDR3 protein: CASSPSGTSEQETQYF
CDR3 DNA: TGTGCCAGCAGTCCTTCCGGGACTAGCGAGCAAGAGACCCAGTACTTC
D gene: TRBD2
clone size: .
J gene: TRBJ2-5
V gene: TRBV12-3/TRBV12-4

CDR3 protein: CASSHSVGGPGDIQYF
CDR3 DNA: TGCGCCAGCAGCCATTCAGTCGGCGGGCCTGGCGACATTCAGTACTTC
D gene: .
clone size: many
J gene: TRBJ2-4
V gene: TRBV4-3

CDR3 protein: CASSEGASTDTQYF
CDR3 DNA: TGTGCCAGCAGTGAGGGAGCTAGCACAGATACGCAGTATTTT
D gene: .
clone size: many
J gene: TRBJ2-3
V gene: TRBV27

CDR3 protein: CASSPGGQETQYF
CDR3 DNA: TGTGCCAGCAGCCCAGGAGGACAAGAGACCCAGTACTTC
D gene: .
clone size: many
J gene: TRBJ2-5
V gene: TRBV18

CDR3 protein: CASSLKILGGAEGTQYF
CDR3 DNA: TGTGCCAGCAGCCTGAAGATTTTAGGGGGGGCCGAAGGTACGCAGTATTTT
D gene: .
clone size: .
J gene: TRBJ2-3
V gene: TRBV4-2

CDR3 protein: CASSFIFGSSAYEQYF
CDR3 DNA: TGTGCCAGCAGCTTCATCTTTGGGTCTTCAGCCTACGAGCAGTACTTC
D gene: .
clone size: few
J gene: TRBJ2-7
V gene: TRBV6-1

CDR3 protein: CASSEAGRLNYGYTF
CDR3 DNA: TGTGCCAGCAGTGAAGCAGGACGACTGAACTATGGCTACACCTTC
D gene: .
clone size: few
J gene: TRBJ1-2
V gene: TRBV2

CDR3 protein: CASSKRQNIQYF
CDR3 DNA: TGTGCCAGCAGCAAGCGACAAAACATTCAGTACTTC
D gene: .
clone size: few
J gene: TRBJ2-4
V gene: TRBV21-1

CDR3 protein: CSSMNTEAFF
CDR3 DNA: TGCAGCTCGATGAACACTGAAGCTTTCTTT
D gene: .
clone size: many
J gene: TRBJ1-1
V gene: TRBV29-1

CDR3 protein: CASSYGTGGGYSNQPQHF
CDR3 DNA: TGTGCCAGCAGTTACGGGACAGGCGGTGGCTATAGCAATCAGCCCCAGCATTTT
D gene: TRBD1
clone size: .
J gene: TRBJ1-5
V gene: TRBV6-6

CDR3 protein: CASSFGQSQETQYF
CDR3 DNA: TGTGCCAGCAGTTTCGGACAGTCCCAAGAGACCCAGTACTTC
D gene: .
clone size: .
J gene: TRBJ2-5
V gene: TRBV7-8

CDR3 protein: CASSLEETPATDEQYF
CDR3 DNA: TGTGCCAGCAGCTTGGAAGAGACCCCAGCCACAGACGAGCAGTACTTC
D gene: .
clone size: .
J gene: TRBJ2-7
V gene: TRBV5-6

CDR3 protein: CASSPIREETQYF
CDR3 DNA: TGTGCCAGCTCACCAATTCGAGAAGAGACCCAGTACTTC
D gene: .
clone size: .
J gene: TRBJ2-5
V gene: TRBV18

CDR3 protein: CASTIFSLGQTNTEAFF
CDR3 DNA: TGTGCCAGCACCATATTCAGCTTAGGACAGACAAACACTGAAGCTTTCTTT
D gene: .
clone size: many
J gene: TRBJ1-1
V gene: TRBV5-4

CDR3 protein: CASSGRTGRNYGYTF
CDR3 DNA: TGTGCCAGCAGTGGGCGGACAGGAAGAAACTATGGCTACACCTTC
D gene: TRBD1
clone size: few
J gene: TRBJ1-2
V gene: TRBV6-6

CDR3 protein: CASGGQGIGETQYF
CDR3 DNA: TGTGCCAGTGGGGGACAGGGGATAGGAGAGACCCAGTACTTC
D gene: TRBD1
clone size: many
J gene: TRBJ2-5
V gene: TRBV25-1

CDR3 protein: CASSQDHGRPEAFF
CDR3 DNA: TGCGCCAGCAGCCAAGATCATGGACGGCCTGAAGCTTTCTTT
D gene: .
clone size: many
J gene: TRBJ1-1
V gene: TRBV4-1

CDR3 protein: CASSGEPYGYTF
CDR3 DNA: TGTGCCAGCAGCGGGGAGCCCTATGGCTACACCTTC
D gene: .
clone size: few
J gene: TRBJ1-2
V gene: TRBV7-9

CDR3 protein: CASSQDGQGPSPLHF
CDR3 DNA: TGTGCCAGCAGCCAAGATGGGCAGGGGCCCTCACCCCTCCACTTT
D gene: .
clone size: many
J gene: TRBJ1-6
V gene: TRBV4-2

CDR3 protein: CASRPGVTEAFF
CDR3 DNA: TGTGCCAGCAGACCAGGGGTCACTGAAGCTTTCTTT
D gene: .
clone size: .
J gene: TRBJ1-1
V gene: TRBV13

CDR3 protein: CASGRGGFNNEQFF
CDR3 DNA: TGTGCCAGCGGACGGGGGGGATTTAACAATGAGCAGTTCTTC
D gene: TRBD2
clone size: few
J gene: TRBJ2-1
V gene: TRBV27

CDR3 protein: CASSTGDLPLHF
CDR3 DNA: TGTGCCAGCAGCACAGGGGATCTACCCCTCCACTTT
D gene: TRBD1
clone size: many
J gene: TRBJ1-6
V gene: TRBV7-2

CDR3 protein: CASSLLRDRVLGTQYF
CDR3 DNA: TGTGCCAGCAGTTTACTCCGGGACAGGGTGTTGGGGACCCAGTACTTC
D gene: TRBD1
clone size: .
J gene: TRBJ2-5
V gene: TRBV27

CDR3 protein: CASSQAGGSTGELFF
CDR3 DNA: TGTGCCAGCAGCCAAGCCGGGGGCAGCACCGGGGAGCTGTTTTTT
D gene: .
clone size: .
J gene: TRBJ2-2
V gene: TRBV3-1

CDR3 protein: CASSPKQAGVMNTEAFF
CDR3 DNA: TGTGCCAGCTCACCGAAACAGGCCGGCGTCATGAACACTGAAGCTTTCTTT
D gene: .
clone size: many
J gene: TRBJ1-1
V gene: TRBV18

CDR3 protein: CAISLTGSQRNTEAFF
CDR3 DNA: TGTGCCATCAGTTTAACAGGGTCCCAAAGGAACACTGAAGCTTTCTTT
D gene: .
clone size: .
J gene: TRBJ1-1
V gene: TRBV10-3